This T cell receptor beta chain originates from a study of T cell responses to AZD1222 COVID-19 vaccine. Study-level points and caveats: Spike-spanning, vaccine-associated CD4 TCRs were dominant at 160-218 and 743-854. Most donors were white British and more were female, and clonal diversity was possibly underestimated. Repertoires were collected only later (after the peak T cell response had occurred).

Trimming took off 0 bases at V and 3 bases at J, with 12 bases between the two ends. CDR3 length: 15 residues. The V gene's germline CDR1 is MGHRA and CDR2 YSYEKL. Sequenced by immunoSEQ multiplex PCR; TCRdb stores in-frame clones only, minus some. This sample carries about 100,000 clones, around nine tenths of them seen once, and the ten largest clones take around 1.3%. On this clone itself: What it binds is not known.

This specimen was peripheral blood, taken on day 0 of AZD1222 vaccination. The TCR was taken from an adult in good health. V usage is TRBV4-1 and J usage is TRBJ2-7; D remains unclear. CDR3 sequence reads: CASSQEFDGYYEQYF. Here the CDR3 DNA reads TGCGCCAGCAGCCAAGAGTTCGACGGTTACTACGAGCAGTACTTC.